This T cell receptor beta chain appears in the sequencing data of a study of blood T cell repertoires in COVID-19. The data were produced by immunoSEQ multiplex PCR, yet TCRdb's version contains in-frame clones alone and is incomplete. The sample consists of about 200,000 clones, roughly 88% of them appearing once. Germline lookup yields CDR1 LGHNA and CDR2 YNFKEQ. This CDR3 comprises 17 residues. Trimming stripped 0 bases from V and 1 base from J, with 16 bases between. The sequenced sample was peripheral blood. The chain uses TRBV4-2 and TRBJ2-7; D is perhaps TRBD2 (5 bases). The TCR sequence derives from a woman aged 40 to 49 who had recovered from COVID-19. The DNA for the CDR3 is TGTGCCAGCAGCCAAGATCTGACTCTGGGAGCATCCTACGAGCAGTACTTC. As protein: CASSQDLTLGASYEQYF.